The source of this T cell receptor (beta chain) is a study of shared clonotypes between healthy human individuals. CDR3 length: 16 residues. Method: immunoSEQ multiplex PCR; TCRdb's copy keeps in-frame clones and lacks some. The sample consists of 2 million to 3 million clones, just over 90% of them appearing once. Sequenced input: naive CD4+ T cells sorted from blood. The subset is: CD45RA+ positively selected. The sequence was collected from a young man in good health. This chain joins TRBV21-1 and TRBJ2-5; the tabulated D call, TRBD2, remains unverified against the DNA. TRBV21-1 is a pseudogene locus. CDR3 nucleotides: TGTGCCAGCAGCAAAGAGAGGGCTAGCGGAAAAGAGACCCAGTACTTC. Its protein is CASSKERASGKETQYF.